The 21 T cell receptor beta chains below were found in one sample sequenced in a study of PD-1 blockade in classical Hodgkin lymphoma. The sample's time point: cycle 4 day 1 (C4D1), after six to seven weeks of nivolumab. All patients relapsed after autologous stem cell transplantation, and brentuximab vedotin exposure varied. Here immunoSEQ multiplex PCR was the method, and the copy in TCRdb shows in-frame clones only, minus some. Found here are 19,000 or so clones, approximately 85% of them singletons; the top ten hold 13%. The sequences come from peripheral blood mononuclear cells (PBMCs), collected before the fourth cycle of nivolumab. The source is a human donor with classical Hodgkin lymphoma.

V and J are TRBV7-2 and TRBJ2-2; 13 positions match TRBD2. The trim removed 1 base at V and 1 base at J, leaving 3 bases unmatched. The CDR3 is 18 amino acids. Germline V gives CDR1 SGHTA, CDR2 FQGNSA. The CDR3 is CASSLVRLAGGNTGELFF. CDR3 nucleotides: TGTGCCAGCAGCTTAGTACGACTAGCGGGAGGGAACACCGGGGAGCTGTTTTTT.

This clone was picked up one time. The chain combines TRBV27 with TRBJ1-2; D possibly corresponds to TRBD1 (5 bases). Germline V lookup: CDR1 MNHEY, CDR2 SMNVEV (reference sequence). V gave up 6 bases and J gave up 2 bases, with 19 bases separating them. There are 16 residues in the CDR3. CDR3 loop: CASRPGTIFPNYGYTF. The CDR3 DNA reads TGTGCCAGCAGGCCAGGGACCATTTTCCCAAACTATGGCTACACCTTC.

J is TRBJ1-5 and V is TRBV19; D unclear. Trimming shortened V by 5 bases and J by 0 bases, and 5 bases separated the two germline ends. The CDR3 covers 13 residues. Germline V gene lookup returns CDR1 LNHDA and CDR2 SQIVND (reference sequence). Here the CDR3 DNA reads TGTGCCAGTAGTGTAAATAGCAATCAGCCCCAGCATTTT. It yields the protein CASSVNSNQPQHF.

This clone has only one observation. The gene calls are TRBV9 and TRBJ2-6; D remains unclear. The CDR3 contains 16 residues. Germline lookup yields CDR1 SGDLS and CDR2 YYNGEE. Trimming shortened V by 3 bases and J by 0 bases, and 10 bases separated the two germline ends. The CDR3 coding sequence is TGTGCCAGCAGCGCCCTGATTTACTCTGGGGCCAACGTCCTGACTTTC. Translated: CASSALIYSGANVLTF.

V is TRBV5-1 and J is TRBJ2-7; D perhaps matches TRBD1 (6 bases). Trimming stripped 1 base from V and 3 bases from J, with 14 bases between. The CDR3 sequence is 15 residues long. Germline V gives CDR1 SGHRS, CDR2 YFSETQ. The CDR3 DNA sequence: TGCGCCAGCAGCTTGACCCCCGGGACAATCTACGAGCAGTACTTC. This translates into CASSLTPGTIYEQYF.

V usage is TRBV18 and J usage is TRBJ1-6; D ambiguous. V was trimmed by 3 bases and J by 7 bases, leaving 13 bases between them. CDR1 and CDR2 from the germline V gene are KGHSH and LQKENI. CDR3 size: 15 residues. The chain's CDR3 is CASSPGERTNSPLHF. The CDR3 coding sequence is TGTGCCAGCTCACCCGGTGAGCGGACGAATTCACCCCTCCACTTT. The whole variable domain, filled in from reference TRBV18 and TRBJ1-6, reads NAGVMQNPRHLVRRRGQEARLRCSPMKGHSHVYWYRQLPEEGLKFMVYLQKENIIDESGMPKERFSAEFPKEGPSILRIQQVVRGDSAAYFCASSPGERTNSPLHFGNGTRLTVT.

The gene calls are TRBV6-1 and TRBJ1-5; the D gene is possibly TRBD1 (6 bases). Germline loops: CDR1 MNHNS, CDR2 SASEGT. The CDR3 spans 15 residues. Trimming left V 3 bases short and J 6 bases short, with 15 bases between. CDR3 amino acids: CASSEAGVGSQPQHF. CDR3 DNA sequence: TGTGCCAGCAGTGAGGCAGGGGTTGGAAGTCAGCCCCAGCATTTT.

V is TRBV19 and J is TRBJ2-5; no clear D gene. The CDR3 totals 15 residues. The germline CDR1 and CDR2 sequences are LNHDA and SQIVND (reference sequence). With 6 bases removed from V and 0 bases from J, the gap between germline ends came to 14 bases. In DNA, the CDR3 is TGTGCCAGTAGCCACCAGGCGGCAAACCAAGAGACCCAGTACTTC. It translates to CASSHQAANQETQYF.

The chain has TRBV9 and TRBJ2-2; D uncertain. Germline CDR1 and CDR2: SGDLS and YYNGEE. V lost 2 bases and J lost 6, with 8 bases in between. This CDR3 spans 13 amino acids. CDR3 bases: TGTGCCAGCAGCGTGGATCCGGCCGGGGAGCTGTTTTTT. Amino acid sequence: CASSVDPAGELFF.

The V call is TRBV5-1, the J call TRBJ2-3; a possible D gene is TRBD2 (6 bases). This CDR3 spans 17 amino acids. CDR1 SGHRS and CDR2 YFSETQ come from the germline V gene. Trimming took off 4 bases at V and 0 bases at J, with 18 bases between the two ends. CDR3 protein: CASSRAGLGASTDTQYF. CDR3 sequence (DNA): TGCGCCAGCAGCCGTGCGGGGTTAGGTGCTAGCACAGATACGCAGTATTTT.

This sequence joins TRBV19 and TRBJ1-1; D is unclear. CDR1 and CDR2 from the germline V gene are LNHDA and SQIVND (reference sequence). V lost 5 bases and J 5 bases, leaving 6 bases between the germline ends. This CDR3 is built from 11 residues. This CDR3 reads CASSLGTEAFF. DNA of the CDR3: TGTGCCAGTAGTCTGGGGACTGAAGCTTTCTTT.

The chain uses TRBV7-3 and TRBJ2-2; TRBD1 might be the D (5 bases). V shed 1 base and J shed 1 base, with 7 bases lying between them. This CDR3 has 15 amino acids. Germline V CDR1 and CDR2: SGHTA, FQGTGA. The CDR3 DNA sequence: TGTGCCAGCAGCTTAAGGCAGGGGAACACCGGGGAGCTGTTTTTT. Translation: CASSLRQGNTGELFF.

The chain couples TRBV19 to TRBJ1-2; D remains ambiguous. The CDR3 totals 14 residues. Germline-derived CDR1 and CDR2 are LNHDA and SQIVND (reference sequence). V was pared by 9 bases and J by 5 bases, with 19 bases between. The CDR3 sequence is CASSLKRALYGYTF. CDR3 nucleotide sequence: TGTGCCAGCAGCCTTAAAAGGGCCCTATATGGCTACACCTTC.

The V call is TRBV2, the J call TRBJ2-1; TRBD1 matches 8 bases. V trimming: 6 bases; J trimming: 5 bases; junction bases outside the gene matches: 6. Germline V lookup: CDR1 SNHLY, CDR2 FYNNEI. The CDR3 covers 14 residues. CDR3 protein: CASRDRVEDNEQFF. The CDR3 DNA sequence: TGTGCCAGCAGGGACAGGGTTGAGGACAATGAGCAGTTCTTC.

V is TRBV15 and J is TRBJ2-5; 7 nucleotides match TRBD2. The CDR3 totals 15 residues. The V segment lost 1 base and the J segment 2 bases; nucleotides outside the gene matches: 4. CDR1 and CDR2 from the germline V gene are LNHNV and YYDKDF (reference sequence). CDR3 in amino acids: CATSRGEGSQETQYF. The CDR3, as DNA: TGTGCCACCAGCAGAGGGGAGGGATCTCAAGAGACCCAGTACTTC.

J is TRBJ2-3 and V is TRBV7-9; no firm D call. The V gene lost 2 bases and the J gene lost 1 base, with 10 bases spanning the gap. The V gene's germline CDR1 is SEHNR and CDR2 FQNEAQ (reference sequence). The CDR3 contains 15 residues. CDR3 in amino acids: CASSLRPGGTDTQYF. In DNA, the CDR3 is TGTGCCAGCAGCTTACGGCCAGGAGGCACAGATACGCAGTATTTT.

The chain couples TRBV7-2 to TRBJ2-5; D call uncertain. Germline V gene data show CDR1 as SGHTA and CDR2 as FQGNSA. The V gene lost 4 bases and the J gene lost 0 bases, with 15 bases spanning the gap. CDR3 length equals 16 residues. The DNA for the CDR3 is TGTGCCAGCAGCTCCCTTAGGACCGCGTACCAAGAGACCCAGTACTTC. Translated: CASSSLRTAYQETQYF.

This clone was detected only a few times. CDR3 in amino acids: CATQALAGGPDEQFF. As DNA, the CDR3 is TGTGCCACACAAGCCTTAGCGGGGGGGCCCGATGAGCAGTTCTTC. The chain has TRBV19 and TRBJ2-1, with 11 positions matching TRBD2. The CDR3 sequence is 15 residues long. CDR1 is LNHDA and CDR2 is SQIVND in the germline V gene (reference sequence). V lost 10 bases and J lost 8; bases outside the gene matches: 13.

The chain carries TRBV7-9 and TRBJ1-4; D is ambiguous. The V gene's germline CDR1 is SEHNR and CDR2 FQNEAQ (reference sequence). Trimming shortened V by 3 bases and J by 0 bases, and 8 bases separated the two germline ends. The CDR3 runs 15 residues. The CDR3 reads CASSFTDSTNEKLFF. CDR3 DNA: TGTGCCAGCAGCTTCACAGACTCAACTAATGAAAAACTGTTTTTT. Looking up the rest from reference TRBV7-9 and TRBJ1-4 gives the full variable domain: DTGVSQNPRHKITKRGQNVTFRCDPISEHNRLYWYRQTLGQGPEFLTYFQNEAQLEKSRLLSDRFSAERPKGSFSTLEIQRTEQGDSAMYLCASSFTDSTNEKLFFGSGTQLSVL.

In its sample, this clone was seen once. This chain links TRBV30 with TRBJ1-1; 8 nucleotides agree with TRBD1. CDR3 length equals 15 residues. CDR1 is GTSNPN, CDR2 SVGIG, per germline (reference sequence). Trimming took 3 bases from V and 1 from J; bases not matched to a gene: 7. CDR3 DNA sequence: TGTGCCTGGAGGGGGGACAGGTGGTGGAACACTGAAGCTTTCTTT. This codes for CAWRGDRWWNTEAFF. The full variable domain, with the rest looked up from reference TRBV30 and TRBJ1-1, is SQTIHQWPATLVQPVGSPLSLECTVEGTSNPNLYWYRQAAGRGLQLLFYSVGIGQISSEVPQNLSASRPQDRQFILSSKKLLLSDSGFYLCAWRGDRWWNTEAFFGQGTRLTVV.

CDR3 loop: CASSPTGGRNQPQHF. The CDR3 region has the DNA TGTGCCAGCAGTCCGACAGGGGGTCGCAATCAGCCCCAGCATTTT. This rearrangement joins TRBV27 to TRBJ1-5; 9 positions match TRBD1. V lost 5 bases, J lost 2 bases, and 4 bases stayed unmatched. The CDR3 has 15 amino acids. In germline, CDR1 is MNHEY, CDR2 SMNVEV (reference sequence).